This T cell receptor beta chain was retrieved from a study of T-cell memory formation after mild COVID-19. TCRdb reanalysed the 5' RACE reads using MiXCR and keeps one entry per CDR3 protein. The repertoire holds approximately 150,000 distinct CDR3 sequences, over 10% seen once, with roughly 3.4% in the top ten. Germline V gene sequence: CDR1 MNHEY, CDR2 SVGAGI. The CDR3 is made up of 14 amino acids. V lost 1 base and J lost 7, with 13 bases in between. This clonotype has only a few counts. The chain uses TRBV6-5 and TRBJ1-2; D might be TRBD1 (6 bases). This TCR derives from a man younger than 35 who had mild COVID-19 (a few samples of this study predate the infection). Cell type and time point are not known. The sample was PBMCs or a T cell subset sorted from them (not recorded which). The CDR3 coding sequence is TGTGCCAGCAGTTACTACTCGGGGGGGCGTGGCTACACCTTC. Its translation is CASSYYSGGRGYTF.